This TCR beta chain derives from a study of blood T cell repertoires in COVID-19. CDR1 and CDR2 (germline): MNHEY, SMNVEV (reference sequence). Trimming stripped 2 bases from V and 10 bases from J, with 11 bases between. This CDR3 is built from 13 residues. TCRdb keeps only in-frame clones here, not all; method: immunoSEQ multiplex PCR. The sample includes approximately 110,000 clones, less than 75% of them seen just once. The sequenced sample was peripheral blood. The receptor was derived from a human donor with acute or convalescent COVID-19. The donor label of this sample is uncertain. This chain links TRBV27 with TRBJ1-4; D ambiguous. The CDR3 nucleotides are TGTGCCAGCAGTTTAAGAGGAACCGGAAAACTGTTTTTT. Translating it yields CASSLRGTGKLFF. The complete variable domain, with remaining parts taken from reference TRBV27 and TRBJ1-4, reads EAQVTQNPRYLITVTGKKLTVTCSQNMNHEYMSWYRQDPGLGLRQIYYSMNVEVTDKGDVPEGYKVSRKEKRNFPLILESPSPNQTSLYFCASSLRGTGKLFFGSGTQLSVL.